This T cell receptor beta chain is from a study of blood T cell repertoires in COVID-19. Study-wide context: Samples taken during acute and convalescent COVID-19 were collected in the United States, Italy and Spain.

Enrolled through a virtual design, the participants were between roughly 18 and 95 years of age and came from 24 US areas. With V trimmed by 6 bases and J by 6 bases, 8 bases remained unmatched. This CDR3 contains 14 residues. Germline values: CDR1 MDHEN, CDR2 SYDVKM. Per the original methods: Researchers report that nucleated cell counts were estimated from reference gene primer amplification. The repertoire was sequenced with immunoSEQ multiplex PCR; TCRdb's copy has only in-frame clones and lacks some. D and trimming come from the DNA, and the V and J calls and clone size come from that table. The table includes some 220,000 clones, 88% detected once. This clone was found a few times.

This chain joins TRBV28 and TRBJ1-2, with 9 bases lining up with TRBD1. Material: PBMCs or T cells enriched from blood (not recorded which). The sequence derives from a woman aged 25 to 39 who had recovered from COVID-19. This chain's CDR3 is CASSLGQGWDGYTF. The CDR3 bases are TGTGCCAGCAGCCTTGGACAGGGGTGGGATGGCTACACCTTC.